The source of this TCR beta chain is a study of blood T cell repertoires in COVID-19. Study at large: Sites across the United States, Italy and Spain contributed samples from acute and convalescent COVID-19. PBMCs, B-cell-depleted T cells, or T cells were the source of the cDNA or gDNA that made up the material.

Original methodology: By means of reference gene primer amplification, nucleated cell counts were estimated. Generated by immunoSEQ multiplex PCR, the TCRdb table keeps only in-frame clones and is missing some. D and trimming were read from the DNA, whereas the V and J calls and clone size are those reported in that table. The data contain 150,000 to 180,000 clones, roughly four fifths of them singletons. V shed 3 bases and J shed 4 bases, with 9 bases lying between them. The CDR3 is 13 residues long. Germline V gene sequence: CDR1 SEHNR, CDR2 FQNEAQ (reference sequence). Sequencing used peripheral blood. The TCR was taken from an older woman with acute or convalescent COVID-19. V and J are TRBV7-9 and TRBJ1-2; D is ambiguous. The CDR3 sequence is CASSFESTYGYTF. CDR3 sequence (DNA): TGTGCCAGCAGCTTTGAGAGTACCTATGGCTACACCTTC.